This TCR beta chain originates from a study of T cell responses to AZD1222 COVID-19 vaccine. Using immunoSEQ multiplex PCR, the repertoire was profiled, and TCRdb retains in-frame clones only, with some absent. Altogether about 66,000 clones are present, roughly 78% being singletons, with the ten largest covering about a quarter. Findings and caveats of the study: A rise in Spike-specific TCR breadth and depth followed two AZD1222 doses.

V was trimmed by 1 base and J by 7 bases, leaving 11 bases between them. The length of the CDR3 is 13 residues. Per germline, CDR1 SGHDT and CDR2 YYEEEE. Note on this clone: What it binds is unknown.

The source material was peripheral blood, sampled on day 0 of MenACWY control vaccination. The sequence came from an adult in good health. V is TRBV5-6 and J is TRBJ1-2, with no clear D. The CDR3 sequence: CASSLRSVGGYTF. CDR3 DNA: TGTGCCAGCAGCTTGAGGTCAGTAGGTGGCTACACCTTC.